This T cell receptor beta chain was sequenced during a study of identical twins. The V and J ends lost 6 bases and 5 bases respectively, with 22 bases between them. The CDR3 loop spans 17 amino acids. Looked up from germline, CDR1 is SGHAT and CDR2 is FQNNGV. A universal primer binding site was introduced by template switching. The final cDNA contained unique molecular identifiers. TCRdb used MiXCR to reprocess the 5' RACE reads, holding one entry per CDR3 protein. The sample holds 400,000 to 650,000 distinct CDR3 sequences, less than 25% seen once. Separately, the same data were catalogued under a study of T cells expressing NK-cell markers. As reported in that work: Roughly 6 donors showed dominant NKG2C+ clonotypes comprising about 1.0-8% of their CD8+ T cells. Expanded clones of NKG2C+ T cells had an unclear HCMV specificity.

This sequence was found in a woman younger than 35 in good health. The V gene is TRBV11-2, the J gene TRBJ2-2; tentative D call: TRBD2 (5 bases). Source material: CD4+ T cells sorted from blood. The CDR3 sequence is CASRRVRDRLKTGELFF. CDR3 DNA sequence: TGTGCCAGCAGGAGGGTGAGGGATCGGCTAAAGACCGGGGAGCTGTTTTTT.